The rows below give T cell receptor beta chains drawn from one sample of a study of blood T cell repertoires in COVID-19. Data came from immunoSEQ multiplex PCR; TCRdb stores just in-frame clones and leaves some out. This table has 100,000 to 150,000 clones, 92% appearing once. Sequenced material: peripheral blood. The origin of the receptors is a man aged 50 to 60 with COVID-19, enrolled during active disease. Both conserved end residues are part of each CDR3. The D gene is left open where the match is weak. Size values are once, few and many counts, or a class for expanded clones, and some rows have none.

J gene: TRBJ2-1
D gene: TRBD2
clone size: .
V gene: TRBV3-1/TRBV3-2
CDR3 protein: CASSPTGTSGSYNEQFF
CDR3 DNA: TGTGCCAGCAGCCCGACAGGGACTAGCGGCTCCTACAATGAGCAGTTCTTC

J gene: TRBJ1-2
D gene: TRBD1
clone size: once
V gene: TRBV18
CDR3 protein: CASSPLDRGESGYTF
CDR3 DNA: TGTGCCAGCTCACCCCTAGACAGGGGCGAGTCTGGCTACACCTTC

J gene: TRBJ2-1
D gene: TRBD1
clone size: .
V gene: TRBV11-2
CDR3 protein: CASSLTGTGHNEQFF
CDR3 DNA: TGTGCCAGCAGCTTGACAGGGACGGGACACAATGAGCAGTTCTTC

J gene: TRBJ2-7
D gene: .
clone size: .
V gene: TRBV7-8
CDR3 protein: CASSQRSQIIAYEQYF
CDR3 DNA: TGTGCCAGCAGCCAACGCTCACAGATTATCGCCTACGAGCAGTACTTC

J gene: TRBJ2-2
D gene: .
clone size: .
V gene: TRBV7-8
CDR3 protein: CASSLSGISNTGELFF
CDR3 DNA: TGTGCCAGCAGCCTGTCCGGGATTTCGAACACCGGGGAGCTGTTTTTT

J gene: TRBJ2-7
D gene: TRBD1
clone size: .
V gene: TRBV4-3
CDR3 protein: CASSQGQGSYYEQYF
CDR3 DNA: TGCGCCAGCAGCCAAGGACAGGGATCGTACTACGAGCAGTACTTC

J gene: TRBJ2-2
D gene: .
clone size: .
V gene: TRBV9
CDR3 protein: CASSVGTVNTGELFF
CDR3 DNA: TGTGCCAGCAGCGTAGGGACAGTGAACACCGGGGAGCTGTTTTTT

J gene: TRBJ2-1
D gene: TRBD2
clone size: many
V gene: TRBV5-1
CDR3 protein: CASSLHGGSSYNEQFF
CDR3 DNA: TGCGCCAGCAGCTTACACGGCGGGAGCTCCTACAATGAGCAGTTCTTC

J gene: TRBJ2-7
D gene: .
clone size: .
V gene: TRBV4-1
CDR3 protein: CASSQDSGQEYEQYF
CDR3 DNA: TGCGCCAGCAGCCAAGATTCGGGACAAGAATACGAGCAGTACTTC

J gene: TRBJ1-1
D gene: TRBD1
clone size: once
V gene: TRBV5-1
CDR3 protein: CASSRGQGATEAFF
CDR3 DNA: TGCGCCAGCAGCCGGGGACAGGGGGCGACTGAAGCTTTCTTT

J gene: TRBJ1-2
D gene: TRBD1
clone size: .
V gene: TRBV27
CDR3 protein: CASSYTGTGNYGYTF
CDR3 DNA: TGTGCCAGCAGCTATACCGGGACAGGGAACTATGGCTACACCTTC

J gene: TRBJ2-7
D gene: TRBD1
clone size: .
V gene: TRBV11-2
CDR3 protein: CASSLSEGGNYEQYF
CDR3 DNA: TGTGCCAGCAGCTTAAGTGAAGGGGGCAACTACGAGCAGTACTTC

J gene: TRBJ1-5
D gene: TRBD1
clone size: .
V gene: TRBV19
CDR3 protein: CASSSNRDRFNQPQHF
CDR3 DNA: TGTGCCAGTAGTTCAAACCGGGACAGGTTCAATCAGCCCCAGCATTTT

J gene: TRBJ2-7
D gene: TRBD1
clone size: .
V gene: TRBV6-1
CDR3 protein: CASSEETGVHEQYF
CDR3 DNA: TGTGCCAGCAGTGAGGAGACAGGGGTACACGAGCAGTACTTC

J gene: TRBJ1-5
D gene: .
clone size: .
V gene: TRBV10-2
CDR3 protein: CAVAPQVDQPQHF
CDR3 DNA: TGCGCCGTAGCCCCACAGGTCGATCAGCCCCAGCATTTT

J gene: TRBJ2-5
D gene: .
clone size: .
V gene: TRBV6-1
CDR3 protein: CASSEARWQLGRETQYF
CDR3 DNA: TGTGCCAGCAGTGAAGCAAGGTGGCAGCTAGGGAGAGAGACCCAGTACTTC

J gene: TRBJ2-1
D gene: TRBD2
clone size: .
V gene: TRBV11-2
CDR3 protein: CASSRGGPYNEQFF
CDR3 DNA: TGTGCCAGCAGCCGGGGGGGGCCCTACAATGAGCAGTTCTTC

J gene: TRBJ2-1
D gene: TRBD1
clone size: .
V gene: TRBV9
CDR3 protein: CASSVEGTAYNEQFF
CDR3 DNA: TGTGCCAGCAGCGTAGAGGGGACAGCCTACAATGAGCAGTTCTTC